This T cell receptor (beta chain) was found in a study of cytomegalovirus exposure and HLA in healthy donors. V was shortened by 6 bases and J by 6 bases, with 11 bases between the two germline ends. Germline-derived CDR1 and CDR2 are LNHDA and SQIVND (reference sequence). The CDR3 runs 12 residues. Points from the study as a whole: The study put about 180 TCR beta chains on its list as cytomegalovirus-associated. Subsequent analysis revealed that first-cohort TCR clusters tended to co-occur in the 130 or so validation repertoires.

Comment on this clone: Its antigen is currently unknown.

Sequenced by immunoSEQ multiplex PCR; TCRdb stores in-frame clones only, minus some. The repertoire has 110,000 or so clones, roughly 90% of them found once; the top ten carry less than 2.5%. The validation cohort, a group of more than 100 subjects, included the donors and was separate from the roughly 670-subject first cohort. V is TRBV19 and J is TRBJ1-1; D is unresolved. The clonotype was recovered from a young woman in good health and CMV-seronegative. The sample was PBMCs. The CDR3 here is CASSLGVSEAFF. CDR3 sequence (DNA): TGTGCCAGTAGCCTCGGAGTCTCTGAAGCTTTCTTT.